This TCR beta chain was captured by sequencing in a study of T cells expressing NK-cell markers. TCRdb reworked the 5' RACE reads into one entry per CDR3 protein, no DNA. The specimen's table records roughly 390,000 distinct CDR3 sequences. The sample comprised blood T cells: a sorted CD56 or NKG2C T cell subset, CD4+ or CD8+ T cells, or bulk PBMC T cells (not recorded which). The receptor's source is a man between 18 and 69 years old in good health.

The CDR3 sequence: CASSWGTASNEKLFF. This chain links TRBV5-1 with TRBJ1-4; the TCRdb call, TRBD1, lacks DNA for checking. The CDR3 runs to 15 residues. Germline CDR1 reads SGHRS; CDR2 reads YFSETQ.